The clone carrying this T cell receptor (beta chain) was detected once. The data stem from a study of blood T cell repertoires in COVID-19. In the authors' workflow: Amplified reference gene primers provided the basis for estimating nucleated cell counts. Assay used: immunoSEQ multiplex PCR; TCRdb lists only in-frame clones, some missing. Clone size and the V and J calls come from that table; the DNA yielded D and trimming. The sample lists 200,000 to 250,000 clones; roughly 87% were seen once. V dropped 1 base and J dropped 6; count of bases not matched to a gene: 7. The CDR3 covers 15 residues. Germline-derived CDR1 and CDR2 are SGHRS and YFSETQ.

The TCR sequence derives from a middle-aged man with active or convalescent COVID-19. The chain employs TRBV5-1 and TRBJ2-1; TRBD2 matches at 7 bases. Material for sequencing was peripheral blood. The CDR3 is CASSLSGEGPNEQFF. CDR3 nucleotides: TGCGCCAGCAGCTTGTCCGGGGAGGGCCCCAATGAGCAGTTCTTC.